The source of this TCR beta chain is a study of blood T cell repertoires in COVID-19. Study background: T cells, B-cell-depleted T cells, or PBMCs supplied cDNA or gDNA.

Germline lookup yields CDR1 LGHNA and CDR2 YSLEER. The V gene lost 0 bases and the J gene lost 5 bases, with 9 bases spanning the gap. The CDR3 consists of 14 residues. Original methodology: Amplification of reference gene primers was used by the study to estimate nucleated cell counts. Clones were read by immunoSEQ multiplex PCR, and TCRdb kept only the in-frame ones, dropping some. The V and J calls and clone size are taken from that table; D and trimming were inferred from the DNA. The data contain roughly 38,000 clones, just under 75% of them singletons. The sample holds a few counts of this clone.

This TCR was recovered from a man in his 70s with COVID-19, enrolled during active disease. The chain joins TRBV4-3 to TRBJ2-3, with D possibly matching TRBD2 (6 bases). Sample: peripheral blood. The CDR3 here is CASSQEKEGDTQYF. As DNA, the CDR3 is TGCGCCAGCAGCCAAGAAAAGGAGGGAGATACGCAGTATTTT.